The 21 T cell receptor beta chains listed next were all sequenced from one sample in a study of lymphopenia after photon versus proton radiotherapy. Assay: immunoSEQ multiplex PCR; the TCRdb copy retains only in-frame clones and omits some. The sample holds 75,000 or so clones, around 83% seen once. The sequenced sample was peripheral blood, obtained from a patient treated with proton-based radiotherapy. All receptors come from a man aged 55-75 years with pancreatic cancer.

This clone was seen only a few times. The rearrangement uses TRBV6-6 and TRBJ2-3; the match to TRBD1 covers 9 bases. The CDR3 extends over 15 amino acids. With V trimmed by 5 bases and J by 1 base, 4 bases remained unmatched. The germline V gene encodes CDR1 MNHNY and CDR2 SVGAGI (reference sequence). CDR3 nucleotide sequence: TGTGCCAGCAGTCCTGGACAGGGGCGCACAGATACGCAGTATTTT. Its protein is CASSPGQGRTDTQYF.

This clone was observed a few times. The rearrangement joins TRBV9 to TRBJ1-1; D is unclear. Trimming stripped 0 bases from V and 7 bases from J, with 13 bases between. CDR1 is SGDLS, CDR2 YYNGEE, per germline. The length of the CDR3 is 14 residues. The CDR3 sequence is CASSVGWTTSEAFF. The CDR3 DNA sequence: TGTGCCAGCAGCGTAGGATGGACCACGAGTGAAGCTTTCTTT. The full variable domain, rest sourced from reference TRBV9 and TRBJ1-1, is DSGVTQTPKHLITATGQRVTLRCSPRSGDLSVYWYQQSLDQGLQFLIQYYNGEERAKGNILERFSAQQFPDLHSELNLSSLELGDSALYFCASSVGWTTSEAFFGQGTRLTVV.

The V gene is TRBV11-2, the J gene TRBJ1-2; 8 nucleotides line up with TRBD1. Per germline, CDR1 SGHAT and CDR2 FQNNGV. This CDR3 is built from 13 residues. With V trimmed by 5 bases and J by 4 bases, 3 bases remained unmatched. The CDR3 reads CASSLDRVYGYTF. DNA for the CDR3: TGTGCCAGCAGCCTGGACAGGGTCTATGGCTACACCTTC.

The chain couples TRBV2 to TRBJ1-6, with D unresolved. Trimming removed 5 bases from V and 7 bases from J, with 12 bases in between. Germline CDR1 is SNHLY and CDR2 is FYNNEI. The CDR3 is 14 amino acids. The CDR3: CASSLRTLNSPLHF. CDR3 nucleotide sequence: TGTGCCAGCAGTCTACGGACCTTAAATTCACCCCTCCACTTT.

Remarks on this clone: An end of the junction does not agree with germline; a read error may underlie this. In nucleotides, the CDR3 is TGTGCTAGCAGCTTAGGTTATTCGGCCTACAATGAGCAGTTCTTC. Translated: CASSLGYSAYNEQFF. The chain recombines TRBV7-7 with TRBJ2-1; D gene uncertain. This CDR3 comprises 15 residues. Germline V gene sequence: CDR1 SSHAT, CDR2 FNYEAQ (reference sequence).

The genes are TRBV28 and TRBJ1-2; 8 bases align to TRBD1. CDR3 size: 15 residues. The germline gives CDR1 MDHEN, CDR2 SYDVKM. V lost 2 bases, J lost 5 bases, and 7 bases stayed unmatched. In DNA, the CDR3 is TGTGCCAGCAGTTTACCCGACAGGGGACGGTATGGCTACACCTTC. This encodes CASSLPDRGRYGYTF.

The chain uses TRBV28 and TRBJ1-4; 7 positions agree with TRBD1. The CDR3 consists of 11 residues. With V trimmed by 5 bases and J by 16 bases, 7 bases remained unmatched. CDR1 is MDHEN and CDR2 is SYDVKM in the germline V gene. In DNA, the CDR3 is TGTGCCAGCAGTGACCGGGACAGTAGGTTTTTT. It encodes CASSDRDSRFF.

The rearrangement uses TRBV7-9 and TRBJ2-1, with D unclear. Trimming took 6 bases from V and 10 from J, leaving 10 bases between them. Looked up from germline, CDR1 is SEHNR and CDR2 is FQNEAQ (reference sequence). The CDR3 sequence is 11 residues long. The CDR3 coding sequence is TGTGCCAGCAGATTGGGCATAGAGCAGTTCTTC. Its protein product is CASRLGIEQFF.

The V call is TRBV11-2, the J call TRBJ2-1, with TRBD2 matching over 10 bases. The CDR3 extends over 17 amino acids. Germline V lookup: CDR1 SGHAT, CDR2 FQNNGV. Trimming cost V 1 base and J 9 bases; bases outside gene matches: 12. CDR3 region: CASSLGSVSGRRGEQFF. DNA for the CDR3: TGTGCCAGCAGCTTAGGTTCGGTTAGCGGGAGGCGTGGTGAGCAGTTCTTC.

The chain carries TRBV28 and TRBJ2-5, with D possibly being TRBD1 (6 bases). Trimming pared 1 base from V and 3 bases from J, leaving 9 bases between. Germline CDR1 MDHEN, CDR2 SYDVKM. CDR3 size: 14 residues. The CDR3 DNA follows: TGTGCCAGCAGTTTATCGGACAGTAAAGAGACCCAGTACTTC. This translates into CASSLSDSKETQYF.

This chain links TRBV10-3 with TRBJ2-7, with 7 bases matching TRBD1. Germline lookup yields CDR1 ENHRY and CDR2 SYGVKD. The CDR3 runs 15 residues. Losses at the gene ends were 2 bases for V and 1 base for J; bases not matched to a gene: 5. CDR3 in amino acids: CAISEDREPSYEQYF. The DNA for the CDR3 is TGTGCCATCAGTGAGGACAGGGAGCCTTCCTACGAGCAGTACTTC.

The chain has TRBV7-2 and TRBJ1-2; D unclear. The CDR3 length is 15 residues. With 1 base removed from V and 0 bases from J, the gap between germline ends came to 9 bases. Germline assignment: CDR1 SGHTA and CDR2 FQGNSA. The CDR3 sequence: CASSLEEGANYGYTF. CDR3 DNA sequence: TGTGCCAGCAGCTTAGAGGAGGGAGCTAACTATGGCTACACCTTC.

V and J are TRBV7-3 and TRBJ2-6, with D possibly TRBD2 on 5 matching bases. The CDR3 is 15 residues long. The germline V gene has CDR1 SGHTA and CDR2 FQGTGA. Trimming shortened V by 5 bases and J by 0 bases, and 8 bases separated the two germline ends. CDR3 sequence reads: CASSPRDSGANVLTF. In DNA form, the CDR3 reads TGTGCCAGCAGCCCCCGGGACTCTGGGGCCAACGTCCTGACTTTC.

The V gene is TRBV19, the J gene TRBJ2-5, with 8 bases aligning to TRBD1. The CDR3 contains 15 residues. Germline-derived CDR1 and CDR2 are LNHDA and SQIVND (reference sequence). Trimming took 4 bases from V and 5 from J; bases not matched to a gene: 9. The CDR3 coding sequence is TGTGCCAGTAGTACAGGGGGCAGCCTGGGGGAGACCCAGTACTTC. It specifies CASSTGGSLGETQYF.

This sequence joins TRBV19 and TRBJ1-1; D is ambiguous. Trimming removed 5 bases from V and 1 base from J, with 8 bases in between. The CDR3 extends over 13 amino acids. The germline CDR1 and CDR2 sequences are LNHDA and SQIVND (reference sequence). This CDR3 is CASSPRRNTEAFF. The CDR3 DNA reads TGTGCCAGTAGTCCCCGACGGAACACTGAAGCTTTCTTT.

The V and J genes are TRBV10-3 and TRBJ2-1; tentative D call: TRBD1 (6 bases). Germline-derived CDR1 and CDR2 are ENHRY and SYGVKD. The CDR3 loop spans 14 amino acids. Trimming left V 0 bases short and J 5 bases short, with 8 bases between. CDR3 sequence (DNA): TGTGCCATCAGTGAGTCAGCAGGGGACAATGAGCAGTTCTTC. Its translation is CAISESAGDNEQFF.

The chain joins TRBV6-5 to TRBJ1-1; 9 nucleotides match TRBD1. Germline V lookup: CDR1 MNHEY, CDR2 SVGAGI. Trimming took 6 bases from V and 7 from J; bases not matched to a gene: 6. The CDR3 sequence is 13 residues long. The CDR3 coding sequence is TGTGCCAGCAGCCCCCGACAGGGGGTTGAAGCTTTCTTT. Amino acid sequence: CASSPRQGVEAFF.

This clone showed up just once. The chain has TRBV19 and TRBJ2-3, with D perhaps TRBD1 (5 bases). The CDR3 loop spans 14 amino acids. CDR1 and CDR2 (germline): LNHDA, SQIVND (reference sequence). The germline V and J ends were trimmed by 3 bases and 1 base, with 8 bases remaining between them. This chain's CDR3 is CASSILGGTDTQYF. The CDR3 nucleotides are TGTGCCAGTAGTATCCTAGGGGGCACAGATACGCAGTATTTT.

The chain couples TRBV5-6 to TRBJ1-3; D perhaps matches TRBD1 (5 bases). The CDR3 contains 17 residues. Germline CDR1 reads SGHDT; CDR2 reads YYEEEE. With 4 bases removed from V and 0 bases from J, the gap between germline ends came to 17 bases. This CDR3 reads CASSPVPDRSSGNTIYF. CDR3 in DNA: TGTGCCAGCAGCCCTGTCCCCGACAGAAGCTCTGGAAACACCATATATTTT.

The V and J genes are TRBV6-5 and TRBJ2-7; TRBD2 aligns across 13 bases. Germline assignment: CDR1 MNHEY and CDR2 SVGAGI. Trimming took 6 bases from V and 5 from J; bases not matched to a gene: 4. CDR3 length equals 14 residues. The CDR3 coding sequence is TGTGCCAGCAGATGGACTAGCGGGAGCAACGAGCAGTACTTC. Protein product: CASRWTSGSNEQYF.

This chain links TRBV9 with TRBJ2-7, with D hard to call. CDR3 length: 17 residues. V shed 0 bases and J shed 4 bases, with 20 bases lying between them. Looked up from germline, CDR1 is SGDLS and CDR2 is YYNGEE. This CDR3 reads CASSVEAPKTRRYEQYF. The DNA of the CDR3 is TGTGCCAGCAGCGTAGAAGCCCCCAAAACAAGGCGGTACGAGCAGTACTTC.